This TCR beta chain originates from a study of blood T cell repertoires in COVID-19. Whole-study context: Nucleic acid was either cDNA or gDNA, and it came from T cells, B-cell-depleted T cells, or PBMCs.

The CDR3 runs 15 residues. Trimming at V came to 4 bases and at J to 6 bases, leaving 9 bases not matched to a gene. CDR1 is SGHNT, CDR2 YYREEE, per germline (reference sequence). The protocol was immunoSEQ multiplex PCR, while the TCRdb copy is restricted to in-frame clones and leaves out a portion. The repertoire holds about 15,000 clones, with over 75% as singletons. This receptor was obtained from a man between 65 and 85 years old in a cohort sampled during active COVID-19. The sequenced sample was peripheral blood. This rearrangement joins TRBV5-4 to TRBJ2-2; 7 nucleotides align to TRBD1. The CDR3 sequence: CASSHTGAGAGELFF. The CDR3 DNA follows: TGTGCCAGCAGCCACACAGGGGCTGGAGCCGGGGAGCTGTTTTTT.